This TCR beta chain is drawn from a study of blood T cells in healthy people across ages. As to this clonotype: Its ends do not fully match the called genes, so a read error is possible.

Alongside a J-beta primer mix, a sample-barcoded 5' primer served in a second PCR lasting roughly 7 to 11 cycles. TCRdb reprocessed the 5' RACE reads with MiXCR, giving one entry per CDR3 protein. Here the sample spans hundreds of thousands of distinct CDR3 sequences, 20% to 30% being singletons. Germline loops: CDR1 MGHRA, CDR2 YSYEKL. There are 13 residues in the CDR3. The data also belong to a second study, concerning T cells of mothers and their children.

This sequence originates from a boy aged 10-17 years in good health. The chain employs TRBV4-1 and TRBJ2-3; no definite D call. The sample consisted of blood. CDR3 sequence (DNA): TGCGCCAGCAGCCAATTTTTGCGAGATACACAGTATTTT. Translated: CASSQFLRDTQYF.